Below are 17 T cell receptor beta chains sequenced from a single sample in a study of PD-1 blockade in classical Hodgkin lymphoma. The time point here: cycle 4 day 1 (C4D1), after more than five weeks of nivolumab. Each patient experienced a relapse that followed autologous stem cell transplantation, and brentuximab vedotin exposure varied. This table comes from immunoSEQ multiplex PCR, and its TCRdb copy is limited to in-frame clones, with some not included. The data hold 90,000 to 140,000 clones, with about nine tenths observed a single time. The input for sequencing was peripheral blood mononuclear cells (PBMCs), taken before the fourth cycle of nivolumab. These receptors were obtained from a human donor with classical Hodgkin lymphoma.

The chain has TRBV30 and TRBJ1-1; TRBD1 might be the D (5 bases). Trimming took off 0 bases at V and 6 bases at J, with 11 bases between the two ends. The CDR3 has 13 amino acids. CDR1 GTSNPN and CDR2 SVGIG come from the germline V gene (reference sequence). The CDR3 protein is CAWSVTGAAEAFF. CDR3 nucleotides: TGTGCCTGGAGTGTAACAGGTGCGGCTGAAGCTTTCTTT.

The chain uses TRBV7-2 and TRBJ2-7; TRBD2 matches 11 bases. This CDR3 is 13 amino acids long. The ends lost 6 bases at V and 3 bases at J; junction bases unmatched: 1. Germline lookup yields CDR1 SGHTA and CDR2 FQGNSA. CDR3 sequence (DNA): TGTGCCAGCAGTAGCGGGAGGGGCTACGAGCAGTACTTC. Its translation is CASSSGRGYEQYF.

The V gene is TRBV6-1, the J gene TRBJ2-3; a weak D match, TRBD1 (5 bases). Trimming left V 4 bases short and J 1 base short, with 12 bases between. Per germline, CDR1 MNHNS and CDR2 SASEGT. The CDR3 length is 15 residues. The CDR3 DNA follows: TGTGCCAGCAGTGGCGTGGGGCTGGGCACAGATACGCAGTATTTT. This encodes CASSGVGLGTDTQYF.

This clone has only one observation. The chain is built from TRBV7-2 and TRBJ2-3; D gene ambiguous. The CDR3 is 16 amino acids. V gave up 1 base and J gave up 6 bases, with 17 bases separating them. Germline CDR1 reads SGHTA; CDR2 reads FQGNSA. The CDR3 loop reads CASSLGYGPVGDTQYF. The CDR3 coding sequence is TGTGCCAGCAGCTTAGGATACGGCCCGGTGGGGGATACGCAGTATTTT.

This clone was observed once. The chain uses TRBV27 and TRBJ2-1; tentatively, D is TRBD2 (8 bases). The germline V and J ends were trimmed by 3 bases and 8 bases, with 29 bases remaining between them. Per the germline V gene, CDR1 is MNHEY and CDR2 is SMNVEV (reference sequence). This CDR3 is built from 19 residues. The CDR3 here is CASSFRGQSDGRAFYEQFF. The CDR3 DNA follows: TGTGCCAGCAGTTTTAGGGGGCAGAGTGACGGGAGGGCCTTCTATGAGCAGTTCTTC.

The J gene is TRBJ1-4, the V gene TRBV28; 7 bases are shared with TRBD1. Germline V gene lookup returns CDR1 MDHEN and CDR2 SYDVKM. The CDR3 loop spans 15 amino acids. Losses at the gene ends were 5 bases for V and 7 bases for J; bases not matched to a gene: 10. The CDR3 region is CASSLGTAVGEKLFF. The CDR3 DNA is TGTGCCAGCAGTCTCGGGACAGCTGTAGGTGAAAAACTGTTTTTT.

This clone is categorized as medium-sized. The chain's CDR3 is CASSLGPWETGELFF. The CDR3 DNA follows: TGTGCCAGCAGCCTTGGGCCGTGGGAGACCGGGGAGCTGTTTTTT. V gene TRBV5-8 combines with J gene TRBJ2-2, with D perhaps matching TRBD2 (5 bases). The CDR3 loop spans 15 amino acids. The germline V gene has CDR1 SGHTS and CDR2 YDEGEE. The V end lost 4 bases, the J end lost 5 bases, and 15 bases lay between the germline ends.

The chain is built from TRBV6-5 and TRBJ2-7, with 11 bases that match TRBD2. The trim removed 0 bases at V and 1 base at J, leaving 2 bases unmatched. The CDR3 has 16 residues. Germline CDR1 and CDR2: MNHEY and SVGAGI. The CDR3 region has the DNA TGTGCCAGCAGTTACTCGTTAGCGGGAGGGTCCTACGAGCAGTACTTC. This encodes CASSYSLAGGSYEQYF.

V is TRBV5-1 and J is TRBJ1-4, with D hard to call. Germline values: CDR1 SGHRS, CDR2 YFSETQ. V gave up 0 bases and J gave up 4 bases, with 16 bases separating them. CDR3 size: 17 residues. Here the CDR3 DNA reads TGCGCCAGCAGCTTGGTTCGACTGCCAGCAAGTAATGAAAAACTGTTTTTT. It yields the protein CASSLVRLPASNEKLFF.

The chain employs TRBV2 and TRBJ1-2, with 10 bases matching TRBD1. Germline V gives CDR1 SNHLY, CDR2 FYNNEI. This CDR3 spans 15 amino acids. The V and J ends lost 8 bases and 7 bases, in that order; junction bases with no gene match: 13. CDR3 protein: CASVIGTGARGGYTF. The CDR3 nucleotides read TGTGCCAGCGTAATTGGGACAGGGGCCAGGGGTGGCTACACCTTC.

This clone turned up a few times. The V gene is TRBV7-2, the J gene TRBJ2-5; either TRBD1 or TRBD2 may supply D (5 bases each). Trimming took off 1 base at V and 2 bases at J, with 14 bases between the two ends. In germline, CDR1 is SGHTA, CDR2 FQGNSA. This CDR3 is built from 16 residues. The CDR3 region has the DNA TGTGCCAGCAGCTTAGGCGGATCGGGGCGGCAAGAGACCCAGTACTTC. Translation: CASSLGGSGRQETQYF.

CDR3 region: CASSGGLELEQFF. DNA for the CDR3: TGTGCCAGCAGCGGGGGGTTGGAGCTTGAGCAGTTCTTC. The chain recombines TRBV7-9 with TRBJ2-1, with D possibly matching TRBD2 (6 bases). V dropped 5 bases and J dropped 9 bases, with 14 bases sitting between them. From germline, CDR1 is SEHNR and CDR2 FQNEAQ (reference sequence). The CDR3 is made up of 13 amino acids.

V and J are TRBV7-2 and TRBJ2-3, with D perhaps TRBD1 or TRBD2 (5 bases each). This CDR3 comprises 17 residues. Trimming removed 4 bases from V and 0 bases from J, with 17 bases in between. Germline V gives CDR1 SGHTA, CDR2 FQGNSA. For the CDR3, the DNA is TGTGCCAGCAGCTCCATCCCAGGGCGGGCGAGCACAGATACGCAGTATTTT. Protein product: CASSSIPGRASTDTQYF. The complete variable domain, with remaining parts taken from reference TRBV7-2 and TRBJ2-3, reads GAGVSQSPSNKVTEKGKDVELRCDPISGHTALYWYRQSLGQGLEFLIYFQGNSAPDKSGLPSDRFSAERTGGSVSTLTIQRTQQEDSAVYLCASSSIPGRASTDTQYFGPGTRLTVL.

As to this clone: The same CDR3 can be traced to other DNA sequences in this sample. The chain combines TRBV5-1 with TRBJ2-7; a weak D match, TRBD1 (6 bases). V was pared by 1 base and J by 2 bases, with 10 bases between. Germline-derived CDR1 and CDR2 are SGHRS and YFSETQ. The CDR3 sequence is 14 residues long. In DNA, the CDR3 is TGCGCCAGCAGCTTGACAGGGCCGCCCTACGAGCAGTACTTC. Its protein is CASSLTGPPYEQYF.

V and J are TRBV5-4 and TRBJ2-4; TRBD2 matches 8 bases. The V gene's germline CDR1 is SGHNT and CDR2 YYREEE (reference sequence). Losses at the gene ends were 3 bases for V and 1 base for J; bases not matched to a gene: 6. The CDR3 runs to 16 residues. CDR3 protein: CASSSPLAGAKNIQYF. The CDR3, as DNA: TGTGCCAGCAGCTCGCCTTTAGCGGGGGCCAAAAACATTCAGTACTTC.

CDR3 sequence (DNA): TGTGCCAGCAGCTTAGCGGGACAGGGAACGGGGGAGCTGTTTTTT. It translates to CASSLAGQGTGELFF. The V gene is TRBV7-9, the J gene TRBJ2-2; TRBD1 matches at 9 bases. Germline V gene lookup returns CDR1 SEHNR and CDR2 FQNEAQ (reference sequence). J gave up 8 bases and V 0 bases, and 4 bases lay outside the gene matches. This CDR3 is built from 15 residues.

The chain combines TRBV6-5 with TRBJ1-2; maybe TRBD1 (5 bases). From germline, CDR1 is MNHEY and CDR2 SVGAGI. Trimming pared 0 bases from V and 5 bases from J, leaving 7 bases between. The CDR3 length is 13 residues. Written as DNA, the CDR3 is TGTGCCAGCAGTTACTCTGGGGGGTATGGCTACACCTTC. Its protein product is CASSYSGGYGYTF.